This T cell receptor (beta chain) was sequenced for a study of CD8 T cells in Susac syndrome. This clonotype was recorded once. An input of roughly 0.5 to 1 ug of RNA was subjected to reverse transcription using random hexamers. Via MiXCR, TCRdb re-called the immunoSEQ multiplex PCR reads, giving one row per CDR3 protein. The sample consists of about 200,000 distinct CDR3 sequences, roughly 94% of them appearing once. This clonotype was sampled from a human donor in good health. The sequencing input was CD4+ T cells from PBMCs.

The CDR3 reads CASLPLAGGREQYF. CDR3 sequence (DNA): TGTGCCAGCCTTCCTCTAGCGGGGGGTCGTGAGCAGTACTTC. The chain carries TRBV25-1 and TRBJ2-7, with 11 bases identical to TRBD2. The CDR3 spans 14 residues. The ends lost 8 bases at V and 7 bases at J; junction bases unmatched: 10. Germline CDR1 MGHDK, CDR2 SYGVNS.